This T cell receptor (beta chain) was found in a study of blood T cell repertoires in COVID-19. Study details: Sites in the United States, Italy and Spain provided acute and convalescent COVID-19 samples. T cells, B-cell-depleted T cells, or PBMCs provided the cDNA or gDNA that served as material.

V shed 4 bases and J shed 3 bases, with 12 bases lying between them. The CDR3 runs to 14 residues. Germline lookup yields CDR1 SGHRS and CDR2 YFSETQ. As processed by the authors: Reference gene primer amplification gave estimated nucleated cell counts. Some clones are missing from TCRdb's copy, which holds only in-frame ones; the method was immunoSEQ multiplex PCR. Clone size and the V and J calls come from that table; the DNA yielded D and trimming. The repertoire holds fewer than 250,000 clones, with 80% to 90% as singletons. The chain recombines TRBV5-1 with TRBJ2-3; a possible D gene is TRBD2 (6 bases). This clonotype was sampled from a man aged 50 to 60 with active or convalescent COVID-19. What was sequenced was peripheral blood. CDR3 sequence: CASSPGLETDTQYF. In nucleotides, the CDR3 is TGCGCCAGCAGCCCGGGACTGGAAACAGATACGCAGTATTTT.